The clone carrying this TCR beta chain showed up just a few times. The sample originates from a study of T-cell reconstitution after alpha-beta-depleted transplantation in children. The germline CDR1 and CDR2 sequences are SGHTA and FQGNSA. V lost 5 bases, J lost 2 bases, and 5 bases stayed unmatched. The CDR3 runs to 14 residues. TCRbeta library construction was performed incorporating unique molecular identifiers. TCRdb processed the PCR reads anew with MiXCR; each CDR3 protein has one entry. The sample has around 530,000 distinct CDR3 sequences, approximately 30% seen once. This TCR came from a human donor who donated a stem cell graft to a child with aplastic anemia. The specimen comprised PBMCs from the stem cell graft donor, sampled from the stem cell graft. This chain links TRBV7-2 with TRBJ2-5, with 7 bases fitting TRBD2. The CDR3 here is CASSPRGLQETQYF. The CDR3 coding sequence is TGTGCCAGCAGCCCCCGGGGACTACAAGAGACCCAGTACTTC. Using reference TRBV7-2 and TRBJ2-5 for the parts outside the CDR3, the full variable domain is GAGVSQSPSNKVTEKGKDVELRCDPISGHTALYWYRQSLGQGLEFLIYFQGNSAPDKSGLPSDRFSAERTGGSVSTLTIQRTQQEDSAVYLCASSPRGLQETQYFGPGTRLLVL.